The subject of this entry is one T cell receptor (beta chain). Its antigen is unidentified. The data belong to a study of shared clonotypes between healthy human individuals. Broader study findings: Four donors shared around 5% of their naive CD4 clonotypes.

Each cell subset's genomic DNA was divided evenly among several immunoSEQ plates. Study processing details: ImmunoSEQ only sent back junction sequences with no quality scores, so filtering was done differently. Measured with immunoSEQ multiplex PCR; TCRdb has only the in-frame clones, and not every one. From that table come the V and J calls and clone size; the DNA was used to work out D and trimming. This sample has about 960,000 clones, with 76% found just once. The CDR3 sequence is 12 residues long. V was pared by 6 bases and J by 7 bases, with 12 bases between. Germline CDR1 and CDR2: SNHLY and FYNNEI. Everyone who donated was a Caucasian adult who lived in Nashville, Tennessee.

The source material was memory CD4+ T cells sorted from blood. Subset here: CD45RA-negative fraction. This TCR was sampled from a man in his late teens or twenties in good health. The V and J genes are TRBV2 and TRBJ2-5, with D possibly being TRBD1 or TRBD2 (5 bases each). CDR3 coding DNA: TGTGCCAGCAGAGGGACCTTGGGGACCCAGTACTTC. Translating it yields CASRGTLGTQYF. Using reference TRBV2 and TRBJ2-5 for the parts outside the CDR3, the full variable domain is EPEVTQTPSHQVTQMGQEVILRCVPISNHLYFYWYRQILGQKVEFLVSFYNNEISEKSEIFDDQFSVERPDGSNFTLKIRSTKLEDSAMYFCASRGTLGTQYFGPGTRLLVL.